At least ten counts were recorded for the clone carrying this TCR beta chain. Its antigen remains unknown. This specimen belongs to a study of T cells in Graves' hyperthyroidism and ophthalmopathy. Overall study results and limits: Most thyroid-expanded clonotypes above 0.001 were also found in blood.

Researchers amplified the TCR beta CDR3 regions from RNA transcripts. Initially, a first-round RT-PCR of the TCR CDR3 employed the HTBI primer set. In TCRdb, the multiplex PCR reads were re-called with MiXCR into one record per CDR3 protein. In the table there are roughly 420,000 distinct CDR3 sequences, around 15% of which are singletons. The hyperthyroidism was newly diagnosed and had lasted under 2 months; the patients were aged 18 to 65. The CDR3 has 15 amino acids. Germline CDR1 reads SGHTA; CDR2 reads FQGNSA. The ends lost 5 bases at V and 4 bases at J; junction bases unmatched: 7. This TCR was sampled from a woman under 30 with Graves' hyperthyroidism. This chain uses TRBV7-2 with TRBJ2-7; 11 bases match TRBD2. Sequencing was carried out using blood. The CDR3: CASSPASGRLYEQYF. As DNA, the CDR3 is TGTGCCAGCAGCCCCGCTAGCGGGAGGTTATACGAGCAGTACTTC.